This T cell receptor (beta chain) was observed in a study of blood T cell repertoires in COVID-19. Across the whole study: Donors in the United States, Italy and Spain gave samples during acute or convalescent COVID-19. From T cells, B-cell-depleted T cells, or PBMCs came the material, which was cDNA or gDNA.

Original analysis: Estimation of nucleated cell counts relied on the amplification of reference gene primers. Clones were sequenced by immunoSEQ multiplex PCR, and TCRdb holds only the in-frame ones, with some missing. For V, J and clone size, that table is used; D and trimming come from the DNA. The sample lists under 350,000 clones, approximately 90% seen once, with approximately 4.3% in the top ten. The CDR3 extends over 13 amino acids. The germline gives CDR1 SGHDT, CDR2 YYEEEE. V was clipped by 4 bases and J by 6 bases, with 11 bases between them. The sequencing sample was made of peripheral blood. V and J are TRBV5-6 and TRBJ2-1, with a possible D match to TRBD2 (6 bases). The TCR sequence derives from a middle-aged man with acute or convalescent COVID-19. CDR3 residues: CASSPASVNEQFF. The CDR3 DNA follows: TGTGCCAGCAGCCCGGCTAGCGTCAATGAGCAGTTCTTC.